Shown below are 30 T cell receptor beta chains from a single sample sequenced in a study of PD-1 blockade in classical Hodgkin lymphoma (dated by TCRdb to 2020 to 2022). The label giving this sample's time point can be read as: cycle 4 day 1 (C4D1), after more than 5 weeks of nivolumab. Every trial patient had relapsed after autologous stem cell transplantation, and cohorts A, B and C differed in prior brentuximab vedotin exposure. The method behind the library was the immunoSEQ multiplex PCR assay. TCRdb mirrors the immuneACCESS table, restricted to in-frame sequences. Some clones are absent from its copies; in checked studies, under half trace to an unresolved V gene, and the reason for the others is unknown. The sample data list roughly 96,000 clones, and roughly 91% of these were observed just once. The top ten clonotypes cover around 2% of the sample. Sequences were derived from peripheral blood mononuclear cells (PBMCs), sampled before the fourth cycle of nivolumab. These receptors all stem from a human donor with classical Hodgkin lymphoma.

The V call is TRBV30, the J call TRBJ1-4; possibly TRBD1 for D (6 bases). V was trimmed by 0 bases and J by 5 bases, leaving 13 bases between them. CDR1 GTSNPN and CDR2 SVGIG come from the germline V gene (reference sequence). The CDR3 runs 15 residues. CDR3 region: CAWSVRGRGNEKLFF. CDR3 sequence (DNA): TGTGCCTGGAGTGTAAGGGGCAGGGGAAATGAAAAACTGTTTTTT.

This clone came up once. V is TRBV7-7 and J is TRBJ2-5; D might be TRBD1 (6 bases). Trimming left V 5 bases short and J 2 bases short, with 18 bases between. The CDR3 has 16 amino acids. From germline, CDR1 is SSHAT and CDR2 FNYEAQ (reference sequence). CDR3 bases: TGTGCCAGCAGCAAGCGGCCGGGACAAGGACAAGAGACCCAGTACTTC. Protein sequence: CASSKRPGQGQETQYF. Using reference TRBV7-7 and TRBJ2-5 for the parts outside the CDR3, the full variable domain is GAGVSQSPRYKVTKRGQDVTLRCDPISSHATLYWYQQALGQGPEFLTYFNYEAQPDKSGLPSDRFSAERPEGSISTLTIQRTEQRDSAMYRCASSKRPGQGQETQYFGPGTRLLVL.

The genes are TRBV11-2 and TRBJ1-2, with D hard to call. V shed 0 bases and J shed 0 bases, with 8 bases lying between them. From germline, CDR1 is SGHAT and CDR2 FQNNGV. There are 15 residues in the CDR3. CDR3 protein: CASSLDRKSNYGYTF. Here the CDR3 DNA reads TGTGCCAGCAGCTTAGATAGAAAGTCTAACTATGGCTACACCTTC.

V is TRBV14 and J is TRBJ1-1; 8 nucleotides match TRBD1. The V segment lost 0 bases and the J segment 0 bases; nucleotides outside the gene matches: 9. Germline V gene sequence: CDR1 SGHDN, CDR2 FVKESK. The CDR3 is 18 residues long. This CDR3 reads CASSQDLGQGNMNTEAFF. CDR3 DNA: TGTGCCAGCAGCCAAGATCTCGGACAGGGAAATATGAACACTGAAGCTTTCTTT.

The CDR3 region has the DNA TGCGCCAGCAGCTTGGACGCCCCCCGCACAGATACGCAGTATTTT. Encoded protein: CASSLDAPRTDTQYF. The gene calls are TRBV5-1 and TRBJ2-3; D gene uncertain. V was clipped by 0 bases and J by 1 base, with 9 bases between them. The CDR3 consists of 15 residues. Germline CDR1 is SGHRS and CDR2 is YFSETQ. Combining the CDR3 with reference TRBV5-1 and TRBJ2-3 gives the whole variable domain KAGVTQTPRYLIKTRGQQVTLSCSPISGHRSVSWYQQTPGQGLQFLFEYFSETQRNKGNFPGRFSGRQFSNSRSEMNVSTLELGDSALYLCASSLDAPRTDTQYFGPGTRLTVL.

This clone was seen a handful of times. V and J are TRBV27 and TRBJ1-5; no clear D. The V end lost 8 bases, the J end lost 9 bases, and 14 bases lay between the germline ends. This CDR3 is built from 12 residues. CDR1 MNHEY and CDR2 SMNVEV come from the germline V gene (reference sequence). The CDR3 region is CASASPGWPQHF. In DNA form, the CDR3 reads TGTGCCAGCGCTTCCCCTGGATGGCCCCAGCATTTT.

The chain combines TRBV27 with TRBJ1-2; TRBD1 matches at 9 bases. After removal of 7 bases from V and 0 bases from J, the junction contained 6 bases not matched to a gene. CDR3 size: 15 residues. Germline V gene data show CDR1 as MNHEY and CDR2 as SMNVEV (reference sequence). The CDR3 DNA sequence: TGTGCCAGCATTCTAAGACAGGGGGCTAACTATGGCTACACCTTC. Translation: CASILRQGANYGYTF.

V gene TRBV28 combines with J gene TRBJ2-1, with D perhaps matching TRBD1 or TRBD2 (5 bases each). In germline, CDR1 is MDHEN, CDR2 SYDVKM. CDR3 length: 14 residues. V lost 6 bases, J lost 7 bases, and 16 bases lay in between. CDR3 nucleotide sequence: TGTGCCAGCAGGGGGGACCCCGCTTGGAATGAGCAGTTCTTC. It is translated as CASRGDPAWNEQFF.

The V gene is TRBV28, the J gene TRBJ1-1; no firm D call. CDR1 is MDHEN and CDR2 is SYDVKM in the germline V gene. V lost 2 bases, J lost 7 bases, and 8 bases lay in between. This CDR3 contains 12 residues. CDR3 amino acids: CASSLGRNEAFF. The DNA for the CDR3 is TGTGCCAGCAGTTTAGGCCGGAATGAAGCTTTCTTT.

The V call is TRBV6-1, the J call TRBJ2-1; TRBD1 matches at 9 bases. This CDR3 has 17 residues. V trimming: 1 base; J trimming: 4 bases; junction bases outside the gene matches: 8. Germline V gives CDR1 MNHNS, CDR2 SASEGT. The CDR3 DNA sequence: TGTGCCAGCAGTGAAGTACCGGGACAGGGCCTATACAATGAGCAGTTCTTC. This translates into CASSEVPGQGLYNEQFF.

The J gene is TRBJ2-7, the V gene TRBV9; D possibly matches TRBD1 or TRBD2 (5 bases each). Trimming took 3 bases from V and 3 from J, leaving 13 bases between them. The CDR3 length is 14 residues. The germline V gene has CDR1 SGDLS and CDR2 YYNGEE. The CDR3 DNA follows: TGTGCCAGCAGCGACCGGACGGGGCACTACGAGCAGTACTTC. This translates into CASSDRTGHYEQYF. Full variable domain (missing parts from reference TRBV9 and TRBJ2-7): DSGVTQTPKHLITATGQRVTLRCSPRSGDLSVYWYQQSLDQGLQFLIQYYNGEERAKGNILERFSAQQFPDLHSELNLSSLELGDSALYFCASSDRTGHYEQYFGPGTRLTVT.

Regarding this clone: The junction and the germline gene differ at one end; a read error may be behind it. CDR3 sequence reads: CASSATLYDEQFF. Written as DNA, the CDR3 is TGTGCCAGCAGCGCCACCCTCTACGATGAGCAGTTCTTC. This chain uses TRBV9 with TRBJ2-1; D uncertain. CDR3 length: 13 amino acids. From germline, CDR1 is SGDLS and CDR2 YYNGEE.

The rearrangement uses TRBV5-6 and TRBJ2-6; tentative D call: TRBD1 (6 bases). Trimming cost V 0 bases and J 9 bases, with 19 bases left between them. Germline-derived CDR1 and CDR2 are SGHDT and YYEEEE. The CDR3 is 17 amino acids. The CDR3: CASSLAFLAGVDNVLTF. CDR3 sequence (DNA): TGTGCCAGCAGCTTGGCGTTCTTGGCAGGGGTGGACAACGTCCTGACTTTC.

CDR3: CASSSTGGIRLQAFF. CDR3 nucleotides: TGTGCCAGCAGCTCGACAGGGGGGATACGCCTTCAAGCTTTCTTT. This chain uses TRBV7-9 with TRBJ1-1; 9 bases are a match to TRBD1. V lost 4 bases, J lost 9 bases, and 12 bases stayed unmatched. CDR3 length: 15 amino acids. The germline V gene has CDR1 SEHNR and CDR2 FQNEAQ (reference sequence).

The J gene is TRBJ1-5, the V gene TRBV6-6, with TRBD1 identical over 7 bases. This CDR3 is 16 amino acids long. Germline values: CDR1 MNHNY, CDR2 SVGAGI (reference sequence). V lost 5 bases, J lost 2 bases, and 9 bases stayed unmatched. CDR3 nucleotide sequence: TGTGCCAGCAGTGCCGGGACAGACTTGCGCAATCAGCCCCAGCATTTT. Its protein product is CASSAGTDLRNQPQHF.

The chain recombines TRBV5-1 with TRBJ2-7, with 8 bases that match TRBD1. Germline lookup yields CDR1 SGHRS and CDR2 YFSETQ. CDR3 length equals 15 residues. V lost 4 bases, J lost 2 bases, and 8 bases stayed unmatched. In DNA, the CDR3 is TGCGCCAGCAGCCCTAGTTCGGACAGGGCCTACGAGCAGTACTTC. This encodes CASSPSSDRAYEQYF.

V is TRBV2 and J is TRBJ1-2; 7 positions agree with TRBD1. Germline V gives CDR1 SNHLY, CDR2 FYNNEI. CDR3 size: 13 residues. The V and J ends lost 8 bases and 6 bases, in that order; junction bases with no gene match: 9. This chain's CDR3 is CASGTGTVHGYTF. The CDR3 DNA follows: TGTGCCAGCGGGACTGGGACAGTCCATGGCTACACCTTC.

This chain connects TRBV5-1 to TRBJ2-3, with 11 bases identical to TRBD2. In germline, CDR1 is SGHRS, CDR2 YFSETQ. This CDR3 contains 18 residues. V lost 4 bases to trimming and J lost 8 bases; unmatched junction nucleotides: 18. The CDR3 here is CASSPSAIAGGTRGTQYF. The CDR3 DNA sequence: TGCGCCAGCAGCCCATCGGCGATAGCGGGAGGGACCAGAGGTACGCAGTATTTT.

This clone has more than one count but fewer than ten. The V gene is TRBV5-1, the J gene TRBJ2-7; a possible D gene is TRBD2 (6 bases). With 4 bases removed from V and 0 bases from J, the gap between germline ends came to 20 bases. The germline gives CDR1 SGHRS, CDR2 YFSETQ. This CDR3 is 17 amino acids long. The CDR3 spells CASSRRDGSMGSYEQYF. For the CDR3, the DNA is TGCGCCAGCAGCCGGAGGGACGGTTCAATGGGCTCCTACGAGCAGTACTTC.

The chain couples TRBV6-4 to TRBJ1-1; D perhaps matches TRBD1 (5 bases). V lost 4 bases and J lost 5, with 11 bases in between. The CDR3 consists of 13 residues. Germline CDR1 reads MRHNA; CDR2 reads SNTAGT. The CDR3, as DNA: TGTGCCAGCAGTGTGGAGGAGGGGACTGAAGCTTTCTTT. It specifies CASSVEEGTEAFF.

The genes are TRBV29-1 and TRBJ2-1, with D hard to call. The CDR3 runs to 17 residues. Trimming removed 1 base from V and 6 bases from J, with 22 bases in between. Germline V gene data show CDR1 as SQVTM and CDR2 as ANQGSEA. The CDR3 is CSVEVVSGGPFGNEQFF. The CDR3 DNA reads TGCAGCGTTGAAGTAGTTTCCGGTGGGCCATTCGGCAATGAGCAGTTCTTC.

This chain links TRBV7-9 with TRBJ2-7; 13 bases agree with TRBD2. This CDR3 is 18 amino acids long. Germline-derived CDR1 and CDR2 are SEHNR and FQNEAQ (reference sequence). V dropped 5 bases and J dropped 4; count of bases not matched to a gene: 14. The CDR3 spells CASSRTSGSRVFEYEQYF. In DNA, the CDR3 is TGTGCCAGCAGCAGGACTAGCGGGAGTCGGGTTTTCGAGTACGAGCAGTACTTC.

The chain is built from TRBV11-2 and TRBJ2-1, with D perhaps assigned TRBD1 or TRBD2 (5 bases each). Germline V CDR1 and CDR2: SGHAT, FQNNGV. The CDR3 is 14 amino acids. V gave up 1 base and J gave up 13 bases, with 17 bases separating them. The chain's CDR3 is CASSLVPGRKSQFF. The DNA for the CDR3 is TGTGCCAGCAGCTTAGTCCCAGGGAGAAAGTCCCAGTTCTTC.

CDR3 bases: TGTGCCAGCAGTACTCGGGTAGGGGGAGGAGAGACCCAGTACTTC. Translated, it gives CASSTRVGGGETQYF. V gene TRBV2 combines with J gene TRBJ2-5; D possibly matches TRBD1 or TRBD2 (6 bases each). With 5 bases removed from V and 4 bases from J, the gap between germline ends came to 17 bases. Per germline, CDR1 SNHLY and CDR2 FYNNEI. The CDR3 extends over 15 amino acids.

V gene TRBV7-8 combines with J gene TRBJ2-1; no definite D call. The germline V gene has CDR1 SGHVS and CDR2 FQNEAQ. Deletions cut 6 bases from V and 9 bases from J, with 9 bases between. The CDR3 has 11 amino acids. The CDR3 region is CASSMGGEQFF. In nucleotides, the CDR3 is TGTGCCAGCAGTATGGGTGGTGAGCAGTTCTTC.

The V gene is TRBV5-1, the J gene TRBJ2-2; 9 bases are a match to TRBD1. CDR3 size: 12 residues. CDR1 SGHRS and CDR2 YFSETQ come from the germline V gene. V dropped 7 bases and J dropped 5; count of bases not matched to a gene: 0. The CDR3 here is CASGQGTGELFF. The CDR3 DNA sequence: TGCGCCAGCGGACAGGGGACCGGGGAGCTGTTTTTT.

This chain links TRBV28 with TRBJ1-1; D unclear. V lost 8 bases to trimming and J lost 1 base, with 14 bases between them. CDR1 MDHEN and CDR2 SYDVKM come from the germline V gene. The CDR3 sequence is 14 residues long. The CDR3 DNA sequence: TGTGCCAGCGCGGTCGGGCAGCGGAACACTGAAGCTTTCTTT. Translated, it gives CASAVGQRNTEAFF.

The chain is built from TRBV6-1 and TRBJ2-2; 8 positions match TRBD1. The CDR3 loop spans 17 amino acids. Per the germline V gene, CDR1 is MNHNS and CDR2 is SASEGT. Trimming at V came to 3 bases and at J to 6 bases, leaving 12 bases not matched to a gene. The CDR3 DNA reads as TGTGCCAGCAGTGATTTCAGGGGGCTGCGCGCTTCCGGGGAGCTGTTTTTT. Protein sequence: CASSDFRGLRASGELFF.

The rearrangement joins TRBV9 to TRBJ2-1; TRBD2 agrees at 10 bases. The CDR3 contains 15 residues. Germline V gene sequence: CDR1 SGDLS, CDR2 YYNGEE. V gave up 5 bases and J gave up 9 bases; unmatched junction bases: 11. The CDR3 loop is CASRESGRAASEQFF. The CDR3 nucleotides read TGTGCCAGCAGAGAGAGCGGGAGGGCCGCAAGTGAGCAGTTCTTC.

The V call is TRBV10-3, the J call TRBJ1-2; 10 bases map to TRBD1. There are 15 residues in the CDR3. The germline gives CDR1 ENHRY, CDR2 SYGVKD. V shed 0 bases, J shed 4 bases, and the junction held 2 bases outside the gene matches. CDR3 region: CAISESGQGIYGYTF. The CDR3 nucleotides read TGTGCCATCAGTGAGTCGGGACAGGGGATCTATGGCTACACCTTC.